This entry concerns a single TCR beta chain. The sample originates from a study of Tregs in tolerant kidney transplant recipients. Generated by immunoSEQ multiplex PCR, the TCRdb table keeps only in-frame clones and is missing some. The sample holds about 120,000 clones, around 94% seen once. Trimming removed 0 bases from V and 2 bases from J; junction bases left unmatched: 4. CDR1 and CDR2 (germline): SGHDT, YYEEEE. This CDR3 is built from 17 residues. The gene calls are TRBV5-6 and TRBJ2-3; 12 bases match TRBD2. The sample comprised CD4+ T cells from blood. The source is a human donor in good health. The CDR3 is CASSLVTSGRPTDTQYF. Here the CDR3 DNA reads TGTGCCAGCAGCTTGGTAACTAGCGGGAGGCCCACAGATACGCAGTATTTT.